These 8 T cell receptor beta chains were sequenced from one sample in a study of CD8+ T cells in alopecia areata. The treatment here: oral pan-JAK inhibitor, 5-10 mg twice daily. Sequencing used cDNA as its template, made by extracting RNA and reverse transcribing it. The protocol was immunoSEQ multiplex PCR, while the TCRdb copy is restricted to in-frame clones and leaves out a portion. The profile shows around 190,000 clones, 60% of them singletons. The sample was CD4+ T cells sorted from blood, taken at week 4, from a patient treated with tofacitinib. The origin of the receptors is a human donor with alopecia areata.

The CDR3 bases are TGTGCCCTATGGAGGGAGCGAGCTTTCTTT. Its translation is CALWRERAFF. The chain employs TRBV30 and TRBJ1-1; D remains unclear. The CDR3 is 10 amino acids. The V end lost 8 bases, the J end lost 10 bases, and 14 bases lay between the germline ends. Germline V gene data show CDR1 as GTSNPN and CDR2 as SVGIG (reference sequence).

V is TRBV7-2 and J is TRBJ1-1; D is perhaps TRBD1 (6 bases). The CDR3 consists of 15 residues. CDR1 SGHTA and CDR2 FQGNSA come from the germline V gene. V was cut by 5 bases and J by 4 bases, with 17 bases left in between. CDR3 loop: CASSPIGVQGTEAFF. CDR3 bases: TGTGCCAGCAGCCCTATAGGGGTACAGGGCACTGAAGCTTTCTTT.

This chain joins TRBV5-1 and TRBJ2-7, with D tentatively TRBD2 (6 bases). With 0 bases removed from V and 1 base from J, the gap between germline ends came to 11 bases. Germline V lookup: CDR1 SGHRS, CDR2 YFSETQ. The CDR3 spans 15 residues. The CDR3 region is CASSLVAGGSYEQYF. The CDR3 DNA reads TGCGCCAGCAGCTTGGTGGCTGGAGGGTCCTACGAGCAGTACTTC.

J is TRBJ2-2 and V is TRBV30, with 7 bases matching TRBD2. The CDR3 is 17 residues long. The trim removed 7 bases at V and 8 bases at J, leaving 22 bases unmatched. The germline V gene encodes CDR1 GTSNPN and CDR2 SVGIG (reference sequence). The CDR3 region has the DNA TGTGCCTCCCCACGTGTGGGAGGGGTATCCTTAAGGGGGGAGCTGTTTTTT. Amino acid sequence: CASPRVGGVSLRGELFF.

The J gene is TRBJ2-7, the V gene TRBV5-1, with D hard to call. CDR3 length equals 15 residues. V was shortened by 0 bases and J by 6 bases, with 16 bases between the two germline ends. Germline lookup yields CDR1 SGHRS and CDR2 YFSETQ. CDR3 amino acids: CASSLAGSTPFEQYF. As DNA, the CDR3 is TGCGCCAGCAGCTTGGCCGGTTCAACCCCCTTCGAGCAGTACTTC.

The chain links TRBV2 to TRBJ2-7; TRBD2 aligns across 7 bases. Trimming at V came to 3 bases and at J to 6 bases, leaving 11 bases not matched to a gene. The CDR3 is made up of 15 amino acids. Germline V CDR1 and CDR2: SNHLY, FYNNEI. The CDR3 protein is CASSESGGSAAEQYF. The CDR3 nucleotides read TGTGCCAGCAGTGAGTCGGGCGGGAGTGCAGCCGAGCAGTACTTC.

CDR3 residues: CSVVGSSGANVLTF. DNA of the CDR3: TGCAGCGTGGTGGGGTCCTCTGGGGCCAACGTCCTGACTTTC. The gene calls are TRBV29-1 and TRBJ2-6, with D unresolved. Trimming shortened V by 6 bases and J by 0 bases, and 9 bases separated the two germline ends. The CDR3 has 14 amino acids. Germline assignment: CDR1 SQVTM and CDR2 ANQGSEA. Using reference TRBV29-1 and TRBJ2-6 for the parts outside the CDR3, the full variable domain is SAVISQKPSRDICQRGTSLTIQCQVDSQVTMMFWYRQQPGQSLTLIATANQGSEATYESGFVIDKFPISRPNLTFSTLTVSNMSPEDSSIYLCSVVGSSGANVLTFGAGSRLTVL.

This chain links TRBV30 with TRBJ2-6; TRBD2 might be the D (6 bases). CDR1 and CDR2 (germline): GTSNPN, SVGIG (reference sequence). This CDR3 is 12 amino acids long. The CDR3: CAGGSGANVLTF. The CDR3 DNA follows: TGTGCGGGGGGCTCTGGGGCCAACGTCCTGACTTTC.